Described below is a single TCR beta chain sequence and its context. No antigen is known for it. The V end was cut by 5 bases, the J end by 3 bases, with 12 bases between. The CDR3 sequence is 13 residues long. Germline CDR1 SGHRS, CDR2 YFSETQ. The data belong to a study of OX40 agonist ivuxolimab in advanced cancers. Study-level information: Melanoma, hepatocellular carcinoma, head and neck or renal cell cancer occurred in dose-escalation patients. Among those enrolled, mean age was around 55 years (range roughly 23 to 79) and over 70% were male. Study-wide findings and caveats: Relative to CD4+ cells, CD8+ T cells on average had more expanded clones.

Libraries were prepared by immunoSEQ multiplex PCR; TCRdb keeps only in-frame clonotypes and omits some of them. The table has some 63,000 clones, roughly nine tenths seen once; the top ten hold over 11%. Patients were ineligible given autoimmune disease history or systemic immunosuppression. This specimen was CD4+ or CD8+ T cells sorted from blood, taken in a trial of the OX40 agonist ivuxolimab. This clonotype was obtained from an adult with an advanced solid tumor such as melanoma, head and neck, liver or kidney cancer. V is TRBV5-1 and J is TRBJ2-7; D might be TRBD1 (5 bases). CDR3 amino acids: CASRVDMGYEQYF. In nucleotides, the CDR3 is TGCGCCAGCAGGGTGGACATGGGCTACGAGCAGTACTTC.